Shown below are 5 T cell receptor delta chains from a single sample sequenced in a study of Vγ9Vδ2 T cells in congenital toxoplasmosis. A single-tube template-switch cDNA reaction was primed with TRGC- and TRDC-specific primers. The TRGC primer was designed to target TRGC1 and TRGC2 alike. TCRdb reanalyzed the reads using CATT. The data contain about 830 delta-chain clones, approximately 50% of them singletons. Sequenced material: gamma-delta T cells from blood. These receptors all stem from a child younger than 10 born to a mother with Toxoplasma gondii infection during pregnancy, either congenitally infected or uninfected (not recorded which).

This clone has only a few counts. Possible read error: a much larger clone is one base away. The J gene is TRDJ3, the V gene TRDV2, with 11 bases identical to TRDD3. TCRdb records no J gene; here it was assigned by comparing the DNA to germline. Trimming removed 3 bases from V and 4 bases from J; junction bases left unmatched: 13. The CDR3 runs 20 residues. Germline CDR1 and CDR2: GEAIGNYY and EKD. The CDR3 DNA follows: TGTGCCTGTGACGTTATGGGGGATACGGGGAGCTCATGGGACACCCGACAGATGTTTTTC. Its translation: CACDVMGDTGSSWDTRQMFF.

In regard to this clone: This likely traces to a read error, being one base from a far larger clone. The sample carries other DNA sequences with the same CDR3. The chain uses TRDV2 and TRDJ1, with 10 bases matching TRDD3. The CDR3 spans 13 residues. V lost 1 base to trimming and J lost 6 bases; unmatched junction nucleotides: 1. Germline CDR1 GEAIGNYY, CDR2 EKD. CDR3 coding DNA: TGTGCCTGTGACACATGGGGGATACATAAACTCATCTTT. Encoded protein: CACDTWGIHKLIF.

Remarks on this clone: At one of its ends the junction is not consistent with the germline gene, which may arise from a read error. The rearrangement links TRDV2 to TRDJ3; TRDD3 matches 11 bases. Because TCRdb records no J gene, it was assigned here through a match of the DNA to germline. The germline gives CDR1 GEAIGNYY, CDR2 EKD. This CDR3 contains 19 residues. The CDR3 is CARDNVLGDSSWDTRQMFF. The DNA for the CDR3 is TGTGCCCGTGACAACGTACTGGGGGATAGCTCCTGGGACACCCGACAGATGTTTTTC.

This clone has a handful of counts. With a far larger clone one base away, a read error is the likely cause. J is TRDJ1 and V is TRDV1, with 9 positions matching TRDD3. Germline loops: CDR1 TSWWSYY, CDR2 QGS. The CDR3 contains 20 residues. Trimming took 3 bases from V and 2 from J; bases not matched to a gene: 19. The CDR3 spells CALGDQGILPHWGNTDKLIF. The DNA for the CDR3 is TGTGCTCTTGGGGATCAAGGAATCCTCCCCCACTGGGGGAATACCGATAAACTCATCTTT.

About this clone: This likely reflects a read error, since a far larger clone is one base away. The rearrangement joins TRDV2 to TRDJ3; 13 bases match TRDD3. Here the J gene came from matching the DNA to germline, since TCRdb omits it. The CDR3 is 19 amino acids. Germline lookup yields CDR1 GEAIGNYY and CDR2 EKD. The CDR3: CARDILGDTSSWDTRQMFF. CDR3 nucleotide sequence: TGTGCCCGTGACATACTGGGGGATACGAGCTCCTGGGACACCCGACAGATGTTTTTC.